The clone carrying this T cell receptor beta chain came up a few times. Per the original data handling: Using reference gene primer amplification, nucleated cell counts were estimated. Sequencing was performed with immunoSEQ multiplex PCR; in TCRdb, only in-frame clones are kept and a portion is missing. For V, J and clone size, that table is used; D and trimming come from the DNA. Of 100,000 or so clones detected, approximately 90% appear once; the ten largest clones hold approximately 2%. This sample was taken from a study of blood T cell repertoires in COVID-19. Across the whole study: Donors in the United States, Italy and Spain gave samples during acute or convalescent COVID-19. The cDNA or gDNA used as material had been derived from T cells, B-cell-depleted T cells, or PBMCs.

The germline gives CDR1 MGHRA, CDR2 YSYEKL. Unmatched junction bases numbered 9, after V lost 0 bases and J lost 7 bases. The CDR3 spans 16 residues. The sequencing input was peripheral blood. This chain connects TRBV4-1 to TRBJ2-4; TRBD2 matches 7 bases. The sequence came from a man aged 50 to 59 with active COVID-19. The CDR3 nucleotides read TGCGCCAGCAGCCAAGATTTCAGCGGGATGGCGAACATTCAGTACTTC. Protein sequence: CASSQDFSGMANIQYF.